These 21 T cell receptor beta chains share one sample of origin, sequenced in a study of shared clonotypes between healthy human individuals. Produced via immunoSEQ multiplex PCR; TCRdb's table is partial and in-frame only. The table includes roughly 1,500,000 clones, 98% detected once. Input material: naive CD4+ T cells sorted from blood. The sample's subset: CD45RA+ positively selected. Receptor source: a man aged 25 to 40 in good health.

The rearrangement joins TRBV9 to TRBJ2-2; maybe TRBD2 (5 bases). The CDR3 loop spans 17 amino acids. V was shortened by 1 base and J by 3 bases, with 16 bases between the two germline ends. Germline-derived CDR1 and CDR2 are SGDLS and YYNGEE. The CDR3 DNA sequence: TGTGCCAGCAGCGTACGACAAGAAGCGAGGGACACCGGGGAGCTGTTTTTT. Protein sequence: CASSVRQEARDTGELFF.

The V call is TRBV30, the J call TRBJ2-1; tentative D call: TRBD2 (7 bases). This CDR3 has 15 residues. Germline CDR1 GTSNPN, CDR2 SVGIG (reference sequence). V was trimmed by 0 bases and J by 6 bases, leaving 15 bases between them. CDR3 DNA sequence: TGTGCCTGGAGTGTACGCGGGGGCGCCCCCAATGAGCAGTTCTTC. It yields the protein CAWSVRGGAPNEQFF.

This chain links TRBV2 with TRBJ1-5; D may be TRBD1 (5 bases). CDR1 is SNHLY and CDR2 is FYNNEI in the germline V gene. V gave up 6 bases and J gave up 7 bases, with 13 bases separating them. The CDR3 is 13 residues long. The CDR3 coding sequence is TGTGCCAGCAGGGAAATTAGGGGACAGCCCCAGCATTTT. It codes for CASREIRGQPQHF.

This chain joins TRBV27 and TRBJ2-3; D is perhaps TRBD1 (6 bases). Trimming left V 3 bases short and J 4 bases short, with 14 bases between. This CDR3 region has 15 residues. The germline CDR1 and CDR2 sequences are MNHEY and SMNVEV (reference sequence). This CDR3 reads CASSFQSRGPDTQYF. The CDR3 nucleotides are TGTGCCAGCAGTTTCCAGTCCAGGGGACCAGATACGCAGTATTTT.

This clone has just a few counts. The genes are TRBV28 and TRBJ2-1; D unresolved. CDR1 and CDR2 (germline): MDHEN, SYDVKM. The CDR3 consists of 11 residues. V was shortened by 6 bases and J by 4 bases, with 4 bases between the two germline ends. The CDR3 protein is CASRIYNEQFF. The CDR3 nucleotides read TGTGCCAGCAGGATATACAATGAGCAGTTCTTC.

The chain links TRBV9 to TRBJ1-1, with D possibly matching TRBD1 (5 bases). Germline CDR1 SGDLS, CDR2 YYNGEE. The CDR3 sequence is 14 residues long. V was pared by 4 bases and J by 4 bases, with 14 bases between. CDR3 region: CASSSQGFATEAFF. Here the CDR3 DNA reads TGTGCCAGCAGCTCCCAGGGCTTCGCCACTGAAGCTTTCTTT.

V is TRBV6-6 and J is TRBJ2-3; D not resolved. Trimming took off 2 bases at V and 0 bases at J, with 9 bases between the two ends. Germline V gene sequence: CDR1 MNHNY, CDR2 SVGAGI (reference sequence). CDR3 length: 15 amino acids. The CDR3 bases are TGTGCCAGCAGTTACCCGGATAAAAGCACAGATACGCAGTATTTT. It specifies CASSYPDKSTDTQYF.

The chain has TRBV5-6 and TRBJ2-7; a weak D match, TRBD1 (5 bases). The CDR3 covers 14 residues. The germline gives CDR1 SGHDT, CDR2 YYEEEE. V lost 6 bases to trimming and J lost 0 bases, with 13 bases between them. The CDR3 protein is CASNRPDNSYEQYF. The CDR3 coding sequence is TGTGCCAGCAACAGGCCCGACAACTCCTACGAGCAGTACTTC.

The chain has TRBV5-1 and TRBJ2-7; 9 bases match TRBD1. This CDR3 is 16 amino acids long. CDR1 is SGHRS and CDR2 is YFSETQ in the germline V gene. The J segment lost 3 bases and the V segment lost 2 bases, leaving 9 bases of the junction unmatched. The CDR3 protein is CASSLSGTGFFYEQYF. CDR3 nucleotide sequence: TGCGCCAGCAGCTTATCCGGGACAGGGTTCTTCTACGAGCAGTACTTC.

The V and J genes are TRBV6-5 and TRBJ1-3, with unresolved D. The germline V gene encodes CDR1 MNHEY and CDR2 SVGAGI. CDR3 length: 14 residues. V was shortened by 5 bases and J by 2 bases, with 10 bases between the two germline ends. The CDR3 sequence is CASSTLLTGNTIYF. The CDR3 nucleotides are TGTGCCAGCAGTACCCTATTAACTGGAAACACCATATATTTT.

Note on this clone: The sample holds other DNA sequences that translate to the same CDR3. The chain employs TRBV5-1 and TRBJ1-5, with D uncertain. In germline, CDR1 is SGHRS, CDR2 YFSETQ. CDR3 size: 13 residues. V was cut by 2 bases and J by 7 bases, with 10 bases left in between. CDR3 residues: CASSLTGVQPQHF. The CDR3 nucleotides read TGCGCCAGCAGCTTAACCGGGGTCCAGCCCCAGCATTTT.

The J gene is TRBJ1-5, the V gene TRBV5-1; D remains unclear. Trimming pared 5 bases from V and 9 bases from J, leaving 12 bases between. The CDR3 covers 12 residues. The germline V gene has CDR1 SGHRS and CDR2 YFSETQ. CDR3 nucleotides: TGCGCCAGCAGTTCGGAAGCCGGGCCCCAGCATTTT. It is translated as CASSSEAGPQHF.

The rearrangement links TRBV10-1 to TRBJ2-2; D tentatively reads TRBD1 or TRBD2 (6 bases each). Germline assignment: CDR1 WNHNN and CDR2 SYGVQD (reference sequence). The CDR3 has 12 residues. V was cut by 10 bases and J by 6 bases, with 12 bases left in between. This chain's CDR3 is CAKQGGAGELFF. The CDR3 DNA reads TGCGCCAAACAGGGAGGCGCCGGGGAGCTGTTTTTT.

The V gene is TRBV4-3, the J gene TRBJ2-7, with D maybe TRBD2 (5 bases). Germline V CDR1 and CDR2: LGHNA, YSLEER. V gave up 4 bases and J gave up 6 bases, with 19 bases separating them. CDR3 length equals 15 residues. For the CDR3, the DNA is TGCGCCAGCAGCCGTCTAAGACGGGATCTTTCCGAGCAGTACTTC. Translated, it gives CASSRLRRDLSEQYF.

The V gene is TRBV7-9, the J gene TRBJ2-7, with D unresolved. V shed 5 bases and J shed 2 bases, with 16 bases lying between them. Germline V gene lookup returns CDR1 SEHNR and CDR2 FQNEAQ (reference sequence). The CDR3 totals 15 residues. This chain's CDR3 is CASSPEAQPPYEQYF. The CDR3 region has the DNA TGTGCCAGCAGCCCAGAGGCACAGCCGCCCTACGAGCAGTACTTC.

CDR3 loop: CASSQDMARDGEHSNQPQHF. The CDR3 DNA reads as TGCGCCAGCAGCCAAGATATGGCCCGGGACGGAGAACATAGCAATCAGCCCCAGCATTTT. V usage is TRBV4-1 and J usage is TRBJ1-5, with a possible D match to TRBD1 (5 bases). This CDR3 is built from 20 residues. V was cut by 0 bases and J by 0 bases, with 21 bases left in between. Germline V gene data show CDR1 as MGHRA and CDR2 as YSYEKL.

The chain couples TRBV5-4 to TRBJ2-1, with D tentatively TRBD1 or TRBD2 (5 bases each). This CDR3 spans 17 amino acids. Germline loops: CDR1 SGHNT, CDR2 YYREEE (reference sequence). V lost 4 bases and J lost 2, with 19 bases in between. CDR3 coding DNA: TGTGCCAGCAGCCCGTTTTCCGGGACCCTCACCTACAATGAGCAGTTCTTC. This gives the protein CASSPFSGTLTYNEQFF.

The sample holds one count of this clone. The chain uses TRBV11-2 and TRBJ2-7, with D perhaps matching TRBD2 (6 bases). The CDR3 loop spans 15 amino acids. The V gene lost 5 bases and the J gene lost 3 bases, with 17 bases spanning the gap. CDR1 is SGHAT, CDR2 FQNNGV, per germline. CDR3 DNA: TGTGCCAGCAGCACGGGACTTCATACGGACTACGAGCAGTACTTC. Residues: CASSTGLHTDYEQYF.

The CDR3 region is CASSQVGTPLTHNEQFF. CDR3 nucleotide sequence: TGCGCCAGCAGCCAAGTAGGGACTCCACTCACCCACAATGAGCAGTTCTTC. The V and J genes are TRBV4-1 and TRBJ2-1; a possible D gene is TRBD2 (6 bases). V was cut by 1 base and J by 5 bases, with 18 bases left in between. This CDR3 is built from 17 residues. The germline CDR1 and CDR2 sequences are MGHRA and YSYEKL.

The V and J genes are TRBV11-2 and TRBJ2-1, with D uncertain. This CDR3 contains 13 residues. Germline CDR1 is SGHAT and CDR2 is FQNNGV. Trimming took off 1 base at V and 9 bases at J, with 10 bases between the two ends. The CDR3, as DNA: TGTGCCAGCAGCTTAGTGGTTAGGCCTGAGCAGTTCTTC. Its translation: CASSLVVRPEQFF.

As for this clone: A junction end diverges from the germline sequence, so it may reflect a read error. This sequence joins TRBV7-7 and TRBJ2-1, with D possibly matching TRBD2 (5 bases). The CDR3 has 15 residues. The V gene's germline CDR1 is SSHAT and CDR2 FNYEAQ (reference sequence). The CDR3 DNA is TGTGCTAGCAGCTCGAGGGAGCGTGCCTACAATGAGCAGTTCTTC. Protein: CASSSRERAYNEQFF.